This T cell receptor beta chain was documented in a study of OX40 agonist ivuxolimab in advanced cancers. For the study at large: Patients were dosed intravenously with ivuxolimab at 0.01 to 10 mg/kg every 2 weeks. Dose-escalation subjects each had hepatocellular carcinoma, melanoma, renal cell or head and neck cancer. Age averaged about 62 years (range about 20 to 80), and 82.7% were male.

Sequenced by immunoSEQ multiplex PCR; TCRdb stores in-frame clones only, minus some. The sample includes tens of thousands of clones, just over 85% of them seen just once. V was pared by 3 bases and J by 4 bases, with 11 bases of the junction left unmatched. Germline CDR1 is KGHSH and CDR2 is LQKENI. The CDR3 totals 16 residues. Here the sequenced sample was CD4+ or CD8+ T cells sorted from blood, taken in a trial of the OX40 agonist ivuxolimab. V gene TRBV18 combines with J gene TRBJ1-2; 7 nucleotides align to TRBD1. This sequence was found in an adult with an advanced solid tumor such as melanoma, head and neck, liver or kidney cancer. In DNA form, the CDR3 reads TGTGCCAGCTCACCGCCAGGACAGACAGGGATCTATGGCTACACCTTC. This gives the protein CASSPPGQTGIYGYTF.